One and the same sample provided the 30 T cell receptor beta chains below, sequenced in a study of T cell changes during pregnancy in multiple sclerosis. Assay: immunoSEQ multiplex PCR; the TCRdb copy retains only in-frame clones and omits some. The sample consists of some 39,000 clones, around 92% of them appearing once. Sequences were obtained from PBMCs (not recorded whether the cells were cultured). These TCRs come from a female donor with multiple sclerosis, enrolled in a pregnancy study.

The chain couples TRBV5-1 to TRBJ2-7; a possible D gene is TRBD2 (5 bases). Between the trimmed V and J ends, which lost 0 bases and 6 bases, there was a span of 10 bases. There are 13 residues in the CDR3. Germline-derived CDR1 and CDR2 are SGHRS and YFSETQ. The CDR3 region is CASSLARAGEQYF. The CDR3 DNA reads as TGCGCCAGCAGCTTGGCGCGGGCAGGCGAGCAGTACTTC.

The V and J genes are TRBV7-2 and TRBJ1-3; no reliable D call. V was clipped by 1 base and J by 2 bases, with 15 bases between them. CDR1 and CDR2 from the germline V gene are SGHTA and FQGNSA. This CDR3 has 17 amino acids. In DNA, the CDR3 is TGTGCCAGCAGCTTAGGTTCGTTGGAAGGGACTGGAAACACCATATATTTT. Its translation is CASSLGSLEGTGNTIYF.

This chain links TRBV7-2 with TRBJ2-7; D may be TRBD2 (6 bases). This CDR3 is built from 14 residues. Germline values: CDR1 SGHTA, CDR2 FQGNSA. V was clipped by 2 bases and J by 3 bases, with 11 bases between them. CDR3 in amino acids: CASSLMRGDYEQYF. The CDR3 coding sequence is TGTGCCAGCAGCTTAATGCGGGGAGACTACGAGCAGTACTTC.

J is TRBJ2-1 and V is TRBV7-6; D is possibly TRBD1 (5 bases). The CDR3 consists of 13 residues. Trimming removed 5 bases at V and 8 bases at J, with 13 bases between. Germline assignment: CDR1 SGHVS and CDR2 FNYEAQ. DNA for the CDR3: TGTGCCAGCAGCCATAAGGGGCTGGATGAGCAGTTCTTC. This codes for CASSHKGLDEQFF.

CDR3 coding DNA: TGTGCCAGCTGGAACAGGGGATCAACTCAAGGAATCTATGGCTACACCTTC. Amino acids: CASWNRGSTQGIYGYTF. J is TRBJ1-2 and V is TRBV4-2, with 7 bases identical to TRBD1. Germline loops: CDR1 LGHNA, CDR2 YNFKEQ. CDR3 length: 17 amino acids. Unmatched junction bases numbered 19, after V lost 8 bases and J lost 4 bases.

This clone has just one count. The V and J genes are TRBV25-1 and TRBJ2-3; D ambiguous. Germline V gene data show CDR1 as MGHDK and CDR2 as SYGVNS. This CDR3 has 16 amino acids. Trimming pared 1 base from V and 2 bases from J, leaving 13 bases between. CDR3: CASSESWAGPTDTQYF. The CDR3, as DNA: TGTGCCAGCAGTGAATCCTGGGCAGGCCCCACAGATACGCAGTATTTT.

The chain uses TRBV19 and TRBJ1-3; the D is unclear. The V gene's germline CDR1 is LNHDA and CDR2 SQIVND (reference sequence). The ends were cut back, 4 bases at V and 0 bases at J, with 16 bases in the middle. The CDR3 is 17 residues long. The CDR3 DNA is TGTGCCAGTAGTACCCTCATATTGGGGTTCTCTGGAAACACCATATATTTT. It codes for CASSTLILGFSGNTIYF.

The sample holds one count of this clone. V is TRBV5-1 and J is TRBJ2-7, with TRBD2 matching 13 bases. This CDR3 spans 18 amino acids. Losses at the gene ends were 0 bases for V and 6 bases for J; bases not matched to a gene: 12. Germline loops: CDR1 SGHRS, CDR2 YFSETQ. The CDR3 protein is CASSLAEVTSGRGSEQYF. DNA for the CDR3: TGCGCCAGCAGCTTGGCCGAAGTAACTAGCGGGAGGGGCAGCGAGCAGTACTTC.

The chain employs TRBV7-9 and TRBJ2-1; 11 bases line up with TRBD2. The V and J ends lost 4 bases and 4 bases, in that order; junction bases with no gene match: 3. CDR3 size: 15 residues. The V gene's germline CDR1 is SEHNR and CDR2 FQNEAQ (reference sequence). The CDR3 DNA follows: TGTGCCAGCAGCTCCCGACTAGCGGGGTACAATGAGCAGTTCTTC. This sequence encodes CASSSRLAGYNEQFF.

The CDR3 sequence: CASRNGQRLEGVNQPQHF. CDR3 bases: TGTGCCAGCCGTAACGGACAGCGGTTGGAGGGGGTTAATCAGCCCCAGCATTTT. The chain uses TRBV27 and TRBJ1-5; maybe TRBD1 (6 bases). Germline V gives CDR1 MNHEY, CDR2 SMNVEV (reference sequence). CDR3 length: 18 residues. The ends were cut back, 8 bases at V and 4 bases at J, with 27 bases in the middle.

V and J are TRBV25-1 and TRBJ2-3; 10 positions agree with TRBD2. V was pared by 3 bases and J by 4 bases, with 7 bases of the junction left unmatched. CDR1 and CDR2 from the germline V gene are MGHDK and SYGVNS. This CDR3 contains 16 residues. This chain's CDR3 is CASSDPLAGVADTQYF. The CDR3 DNA follows: TGTGCCAGCAGTGATCCGCTAGCGGGGGTGGCAGATACGCAGTATTTT.

The chain uses TRBV28 and TRBJ1-5; D possibly corresponds to TRBD1 (6 bases). The germline V and J ends were trimmed by 5 bases and 5 bases, with 19 bases remaining between them. The CDR3 runs 16 residues. In germline, CDR1 is MDHEN, CDR2 SYDVKM. CDR3 amino acids: CASSPISLGAHQPQHF. The CDR3 DNA reads TGTGCCAGCAGTCCAATAAGTTTGGGGGCGCATCAGCCCCAGCATTTT.

V usage is TRBV27 and J usage is TRBJ2-1; either TRBD1 or TRBD2 may supply D (5 bases each). The germline CDR1 and CDR2 sequences are MNHEY and SMNVEV (reference sequence). There are 16 residues in the CDR3. Trimming shortened V by 2 bases and J by 1 base, and 12 bases separated the two germline ends. CDR3 protein: CASSLIGAGSYNEQFF. The DNA for the CDR3 is TGTGCCAGCAGTTTAATTGGGGCGGGTTCCTACAATGAGCAGTTCTTC.

This clone was counted once. This chain joins TRBV18 and TRBJ1-3; D not resolved. Trimming removed 4 bases at V and 4 bases at J, with 8 bases between. Germline V CDR1 and CDR2: KGHSH, LQKENI. The CDR3 has 13 amino acids. CDR3: CASSREEGNTIYF. CDR3 DNA sequence: TGTGCCAGCTCACGAGAGGAGGGAAACACCATATATTTT.

The gene calls are TRBV5-5 and TRBJ1-4; 8 bases agree with TRBD1. The V gene's germline CDR1 is SGHKS and CDR2 YYEKEE (reference sequence). The CDR3 spans 13 residues. J was trimmed by 5 bases and V by 7 bases; bases with no gene match: 4. This chain's CDR3 is CASRDRSNEKLFF. The DNA for the CDR3 is TGTGCCAGCCGGGACAGGTCCAATGAAAAACTGTTTTTT.

This chain links TRBV9 with TRBJ2-7, with 8 bases aligning to TRBD2. The CDR3 is 16 amino acids. Germline V gives CDR1 SGDLS, CDR2 YYNGEE. Trimming removed 0 bases from V and 4 bases from J; junction bases left unmatched: 9. The CDR3 sequence is CASSVDPGTRVYEQYF. The CDR3 DNA sequence: TGTGCCAGCAGCGTAGACCCTGGGACTAGGGTGTACGAGCAGTACTTC.

V gene TRBV27 combines with J gene TRBJ2-7; D is unresolved. Trimming shortened V by 5 bases and J by 2 bases, and 19 bases separated the two germline ends. Germline V gene data show CDR1 as MNHEY and CDR2 as SMNVEV (reference sequence). This CDR3 spans 16 amino acids. The CDR3 nucleotides read TGTGCCAGCAGTCAGACCTTCACTCGGAGCACCTACGAGCAGTACTTC. The encoded protein is CASSQTFTRSTYEQYF.

The CDR3 nucleotides read TGTGCCTGGGCCAAGGGACTGCAGTACTACGAGCAGTACTTC. As protein: CAWAKGLQYYEQYF. The rearrangement joins TRBV30 to TRBJ2-7; weak D call: TRBD2 (6 bases). Germline CDR1 is GTSNPN and CDR2 is SVGIG (reference sequence). V was shortened by 5 bases and J by 3 bases, with 17 bases between the two germline ends. The CDR3 runs 14 residues.

The chain is built from TRBV9 and TRBJ1-1; no clear D gene. V was shortened by 4 bases and J by 1 base, with 5 bases between the two germline ends. Looked up from germline, CDR1 is SGDLS and CDR2 is YYNGEE. CDR3 length: 12 amino acids. The chain's CDR3 is CASSKRNTEAFF. The CDR3 coding sequence is TGTGCCAGCAGCAAGAGGAACACTGAAGCTTTCTTT. The variable domain in full, completed from reference TRBV9 and TRBJ1-1, reads DSGVTQTPKHLITATGQRVTLRCSPRSGDLSVYWYQQSLDQGLQFLIQYYNGEERAKGNILERFSAQQFPDLHSELNLSSLELGDSALYFCASSKRNTEAFFGQGTRLTVV.

There are a few counts of this clone. V and J are TRBV7-9 and TRBJ1-2; D not certain. The germline V gene encodes CDR1 SEHNR and CDR2 FQNEAQ (reference sequence). V lost 2 bases to trimming and J lost 0 bases, with 7 bases between them. The CDR3 spans 14 residues. CDR3 loop: CASSLQTPNYGYTF. DNA of the CDR3: TGTGCCAGCAGCTTACAGACGCCTAACTATGGCTACACCTTC.

The V and J genes are TRBV7-2 and TRBJ1-1, with 11 bases fitting TRBD1. Trimming removed 4 bases from V and 5 bases from J; junction bases left unmatched: 3. Germline CDR1 reads SGHTA; CDR2 reads FQGNSA. This CDR3 spans 14 amino acids. CDR3 coding DNA: TGTGCCAGCAGCTCGGGACAGGGGGTTACTGAAGCTTTCTTT. This codes for CASSSGQGVTEAFF.

The V gene is TRBV9, the J gene TRBJ1-2; D call uncertain. The CDR3 is made up of 14 amino acids. Germline CDR1 and CDR2: SGDLS and YYNGEE. V dropped 7 bases and J dropped 2 bases, with 15 bases sitting between them. The CDR3 region is CASSPAGENYGYTF. CDR3 nucleotides: TGTGCCAGCTCCCCTGCCGGGGAAAACTATGGCTACACCTTC. The whole variable domain, remainder taken from reference TRBV9 and TRBJ1-2, is DSGVTQTPKHLITATGQRVTLRCSPRSGDLSVYWYQQSLDQGLQFLIQYYNGEERAKGNILERFSAQQFPDLHSELNLSSLELGDSALYFCASSPAGENYGYTFGSGTRLTVV.

The chain couples TRBV6-6 to TRBJ2-7; D gene ambiguous. The CDR3 extends over 14 amino acids. Germline-derived CDR1 and CDR2 are MNHNY and SVGAGI (reference sequence). V was pared by 7 bases and J by 3 bases, with 16 bases between. CDR3 sequence: CASTQSGINYEQYF. The CDR3 nucleotides are TGTGCCAGCACCCAGTCAGGTATTAACTACGAGCAGTACTTC.

The chain carries TRBV7-9 and TRBJ2-5, with 11 nucleotides matching TRBD2. The V gene end was trimmed by 3 bases and the J gene end by 4 bases; junction bases not matched to a gene: 4. Germline CDR1 reads SEHNR; CDR2 reads FQNEAQ (reference sequence). This CDR3 has 15 residues. CDR3 sequence (DNA): TGTGCCAGCAGCTTGACTAGCGGGAACCGAGAGACCCAGTACTTC. It translates to CASSLTSGNRETQYF.

The gene calls are TRBV18 and TRBJ2-1; maybe TRBD1 (6 bases). The CDR3 extends over 17 amino acids. Germline lookup yields CDR1 KGHSH and CDR2 LQKENI. Trimming removed 2 bases from V and 1 base from J, with 15 bases in between. The CDR3 spells CASSPYRAGRSYNEQFF. The CDR3 DNA is TGTGCCAGCTCACCATACAGGGCCGGTCGATCCTACAATGAGCAGTTCTTC. The complete variable domain, with remaining parts taken from reference TRBV18 and TRBJ2-1, reads NAGVMQNPRHLVRRRGQEARLRCSPMKGHSHVYWYRQLPEEGLKFMVYLQKENIIDESGMPKERFSAEFPKEGPSILRIQQVVRGDSAAYFCASSPYRAGRSYNEQFFGPGTRLTVL.

The genes are TRBV5-1 and TRBJ1-2; D is unresolved. The ends were cut back, 0 bases at V and 8 bases at J, with 14 bases in the middle. From germline, CDR1 is SGHRS and CDR2 YFSETQ. The CDR3 extends over 14 amino acids. This CDR3 reads CASSLEYAAGGYTF. The CDR3 bases are TGCGCCAGCAGCTTGGAATATGCGGCTGGGGGCTACACCTTC. Using reference TRBV5-1 and TRBJ1-2 for the parts outside the CDR3, the full variable domain is KAGVTQTPRYLIKTRGQQVTLSCSPISGHRSVSWYQQTPGQGLQFLFEYFSETQRNKGNFPGRFSGRQFSNSRSEMNVSTLELGDSALYLCASSLEYAAGGYTFGSGTRLTVV.

This chain links TRBV15 with TRBJ2-2, with unresolved D. CDR3 length equals 16 residues. Germline loops: CDR1 LNHNV, CDR2 YYDKDF (reference sequence). Trimming took off 0 bases at V and 6 bases at J, with 14 bases between the two ends. DNA of the CDR3: TGTGCCACCAGCAGAGATATTAAGACCGTCTCCGGGGAGCTGTTTTTT. Protein: CATSRDIKTVSGELFF.

This chain uses TRBV10-2 with TRBJ2-5, with 8 nucleotides matching TRBD2. The CDR3 sequence is 16 residues long. The V segment lost 1 base and the J segment 1 base; nucleotides outside the gene matches: 5. The germline V gene has CDR1 WSHSY and CDR2 SAAADI. This chain's CDR3 is CASSEFASGFQETQYF. CDR3 DNA: TGCGCCAGCAGTGAGTTTGCTAGCGGGTTCCAAGAGACCCAGTACTTC.

This chain joins TRBV5-1 and TRBJ2-1; a weak D match, TRBD2 (5 bases). The CDR3 runs to 15 residues. V lost 0 bases and J 6 bases, leaving 13 bases between the germline ends. Per the germline V gene, CDR1 is SGHRS and CDR2 is YFSETQ. The CDR3 spells CASSLDGGPPNEQFF. The CDR3 DNA is TGCGCCAGCAGCTTGGACGGCGGGCCCCCCAATGAGCAGTTCTTC.

The V and J genes are TRBV7-9 and TRBJ2-7; D is ambiguous. V was trimmed by 3 bases and J by 3 bases, leaving 9 bases between them. CDR1 SEHNR and CDR2 FQNEAQ come from the germline V gene (reference sequence). The CDR3 consists of 13 residues. The CDR3 bases are TGTGCCAGCAGCTTTTTAGGGCTCTACGAGCAGTACTTC. Its protein is CASSFLGLYEQYF.